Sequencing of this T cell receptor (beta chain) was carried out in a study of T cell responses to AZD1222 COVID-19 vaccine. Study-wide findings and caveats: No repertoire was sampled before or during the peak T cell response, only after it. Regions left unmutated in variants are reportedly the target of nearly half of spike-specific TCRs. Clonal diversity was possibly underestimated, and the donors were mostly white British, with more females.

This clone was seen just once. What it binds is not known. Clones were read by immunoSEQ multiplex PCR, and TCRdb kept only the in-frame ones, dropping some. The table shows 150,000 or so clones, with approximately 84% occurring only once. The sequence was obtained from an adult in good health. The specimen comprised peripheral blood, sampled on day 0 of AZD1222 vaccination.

CDR3 sequence reads: CASSQEILAFYGYTF. The CDR3 DNA reads as TGCGCCAGCAGCCAAGAAATATTAGCTTTCTATGGCTACACCTTC. The chain couples TRBV4-3 to TRBJ1-2; D gene ambiguous. CDR3 length: 15 residues. Per germline, CDR1 LGHNA and CDR2 YSLEER. Trimming removed 0 bases at V and 4 bases at J, with 12 bases between.